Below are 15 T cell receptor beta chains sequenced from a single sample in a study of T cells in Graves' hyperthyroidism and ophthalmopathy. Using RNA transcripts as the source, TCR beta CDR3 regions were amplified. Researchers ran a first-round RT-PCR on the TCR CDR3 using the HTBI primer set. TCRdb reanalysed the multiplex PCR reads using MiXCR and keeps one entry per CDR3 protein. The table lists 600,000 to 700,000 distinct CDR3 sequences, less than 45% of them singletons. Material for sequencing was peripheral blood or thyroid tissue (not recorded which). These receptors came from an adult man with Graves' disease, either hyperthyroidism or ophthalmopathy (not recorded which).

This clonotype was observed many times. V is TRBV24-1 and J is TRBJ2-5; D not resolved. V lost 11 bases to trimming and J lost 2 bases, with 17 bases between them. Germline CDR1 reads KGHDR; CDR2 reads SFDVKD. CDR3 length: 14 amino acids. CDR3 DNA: TGTGCCATCTCCGACCCCACCAGGCAAGAGACCCAGTACTTC. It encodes CAISDPTRQETQYF.

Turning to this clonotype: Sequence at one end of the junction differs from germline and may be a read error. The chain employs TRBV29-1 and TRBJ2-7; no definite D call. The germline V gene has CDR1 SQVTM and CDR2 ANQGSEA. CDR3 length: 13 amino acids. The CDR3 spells CSVSPPTSYGQYF. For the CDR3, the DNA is TGCAGCGTAAGTCCACCTACCAGTTACGGGCAGTACTTC.

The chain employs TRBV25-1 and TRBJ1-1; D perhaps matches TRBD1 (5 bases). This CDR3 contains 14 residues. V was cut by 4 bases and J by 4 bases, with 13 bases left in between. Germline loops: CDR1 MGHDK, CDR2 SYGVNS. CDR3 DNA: TGTGCCAGCAGTGCTAACGAAGGGGTCACTGAAGCTTTCTTT. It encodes CASSANEGVTEAFF.

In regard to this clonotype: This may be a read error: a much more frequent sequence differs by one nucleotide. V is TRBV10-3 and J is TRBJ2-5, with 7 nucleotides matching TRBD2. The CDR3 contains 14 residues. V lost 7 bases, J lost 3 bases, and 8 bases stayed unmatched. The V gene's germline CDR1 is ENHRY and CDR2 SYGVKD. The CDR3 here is CAIKKAGREETQYF. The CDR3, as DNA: TGTGCCATCAAAAAAGCAGGGAGGGAAGAGACCCAGTACTTC.

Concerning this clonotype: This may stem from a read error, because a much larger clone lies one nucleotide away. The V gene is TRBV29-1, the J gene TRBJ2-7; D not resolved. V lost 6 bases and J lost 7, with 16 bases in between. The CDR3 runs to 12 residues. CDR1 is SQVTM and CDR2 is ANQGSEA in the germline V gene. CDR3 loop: CSVPHRQREQYF. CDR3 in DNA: TGCAGCGTCCCCCACAGACAACGAGAGCAGTACTTC.

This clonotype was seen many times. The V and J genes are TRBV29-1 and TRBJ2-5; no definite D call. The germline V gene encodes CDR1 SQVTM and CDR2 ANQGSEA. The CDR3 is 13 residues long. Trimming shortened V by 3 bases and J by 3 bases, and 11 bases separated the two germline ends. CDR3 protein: CSVDPVRKETQYF. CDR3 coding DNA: TGCAGCGTTGATCCAGTTCGAAAAGAGACCCAGTACTTC.

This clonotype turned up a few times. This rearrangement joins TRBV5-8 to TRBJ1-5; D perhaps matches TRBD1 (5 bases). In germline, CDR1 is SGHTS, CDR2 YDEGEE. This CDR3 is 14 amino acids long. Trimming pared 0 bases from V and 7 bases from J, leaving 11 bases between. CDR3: CASSLDAGTQPQHF. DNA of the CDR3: TGTGCCAGCAGCTTGGACGCAGGGACGCAGCCCCAGCATTTT.

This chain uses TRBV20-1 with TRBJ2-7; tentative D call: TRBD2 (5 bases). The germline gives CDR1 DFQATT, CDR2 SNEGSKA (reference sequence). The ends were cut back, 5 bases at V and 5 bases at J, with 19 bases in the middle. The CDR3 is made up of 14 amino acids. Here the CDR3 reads CSAGRRFRGDEQYF. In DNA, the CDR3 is TGCAGTGCTGGCAGGCGCTTTCGGGGAGACGAGCAGTACTTC.

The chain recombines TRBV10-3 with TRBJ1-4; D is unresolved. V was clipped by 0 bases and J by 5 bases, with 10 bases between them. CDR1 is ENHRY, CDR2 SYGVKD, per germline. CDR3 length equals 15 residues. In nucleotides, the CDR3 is TGTGCCATCAGTGAGTCTGGTGGGCCGAATGAAAAACTGTTTTTT. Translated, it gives CAISESGGPNEKLFF.

DNA of the CDR3: TGTGCCAGTAACGGGGGGGCGTACCAAGAGACCCAGTACTTC. Translated: CASNGGAYQETQYF. The chain couples TRBV7-2 to TRBJ2-5; 8 positions match TRBD2. Per germline, CDR1 SGHTA and CDR2 FQGNSA. V lost 9 bases, J lost 0 bases, and 6 bases stayed unmatched. This CDR3 region has 14 residues.

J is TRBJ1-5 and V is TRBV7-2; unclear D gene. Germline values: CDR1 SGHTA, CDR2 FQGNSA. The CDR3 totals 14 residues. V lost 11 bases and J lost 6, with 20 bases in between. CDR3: CAWSRATLSQPQHF. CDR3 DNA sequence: TGTGCCTGGAGTCGGGCCACTCTCTCTCAGCCCCAGCATTTT.

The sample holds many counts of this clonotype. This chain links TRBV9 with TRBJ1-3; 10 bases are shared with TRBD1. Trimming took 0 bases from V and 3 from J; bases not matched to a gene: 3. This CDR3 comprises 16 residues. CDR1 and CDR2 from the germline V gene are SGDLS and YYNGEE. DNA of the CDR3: TGTGCCAGCAGCGTAGGGGACAGGGGAATTGGAAACACCATATATTTT. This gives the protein CASSVGDRGIGNTIYF.

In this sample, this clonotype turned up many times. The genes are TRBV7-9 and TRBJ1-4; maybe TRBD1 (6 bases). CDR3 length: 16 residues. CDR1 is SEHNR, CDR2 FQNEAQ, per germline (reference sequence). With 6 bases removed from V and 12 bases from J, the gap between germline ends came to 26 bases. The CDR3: CASSSTRPRGAEELFF. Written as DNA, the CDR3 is TGTGCCAGCAGTTCCACCCGACCAAGGGGGGCGGAGGAACTGTTTTTT.

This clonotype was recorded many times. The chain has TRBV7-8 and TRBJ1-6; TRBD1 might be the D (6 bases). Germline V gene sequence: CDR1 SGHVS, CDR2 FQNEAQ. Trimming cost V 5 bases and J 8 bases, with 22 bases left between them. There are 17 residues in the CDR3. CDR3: CASSLEGSGAIDSPLHF. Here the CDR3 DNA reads TGTGCCAGCAGCCTAGAGGGGTCGGGGGCAATCGATTCACCCCTCCACTTT. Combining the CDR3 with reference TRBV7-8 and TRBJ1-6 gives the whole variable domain GAGVSQSPRYKVAKRGQDVALRCDPISGHVSLFWYQQALGQGPEFLTYFQNEAQLDKSGLPSDRFFAERPEGSVSTLKIQRTQQEDSAVYLCASSLEGSGAIDSPLHFGNGTRLTVT.

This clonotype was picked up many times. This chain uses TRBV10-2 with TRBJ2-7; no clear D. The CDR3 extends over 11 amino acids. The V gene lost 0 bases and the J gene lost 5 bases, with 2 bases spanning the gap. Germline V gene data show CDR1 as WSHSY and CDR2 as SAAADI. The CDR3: CASSESNEQYF. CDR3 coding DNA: TGCGCCAGCAGTGAGTCTAACGAGCAGTACTTC.